Reported below is one TCR beta chain. The sample originates from a study of T cell responses to AZD1222 COVID-19 vaccine. Germline CDR1 MNHNS, CDR2 SASEGT. The V and J ends lost 1 base and 10 bases respectively, with 8 bases between them. The CDR3 consists of 13 residues. Repertoires were generated with immunoSEQ multiplex PCR, while TCRdb's copy carries only in-frame clones and drops some. This sample carries 150,000 to 180,000 clones, approximately 87% of them seen once, and the ten largest clones take more than 5.5%. The source is an adult in good health. Sequenced material: peripheral blood, taken on day 0 of MenACWY control vaccination. The genes are TRBV6-1 and TRBJ1-6; D gene unclear. CDR3 region: CASSEEKGSPLHF. Written as DNA, the CDR3 is TGTGCCAGCAGTGAAGAGAAGGGCTCACCCCTCCACTTT.